This is a list of T cell receptor beta chains from one sample in a study of blood T cell repertoires in COVID-19. Profiling relied on immunoSEQ multiplex PCR, and the TCRdb table lists in-frame clones only, not all of them. The sample comprises about 170,000 clones, around 86% of which are singletons, and less than 3% rests with the top ten. The sample taken for sequencing was peripheral blood. These receptors all stem from a woman aged 80 or over with COVID-19, enrolled during active disease. Both conserved end residues are part of each CDR3. Fields, in order: D gene, V gene, J gene, clone size, CDR3 protein, CDR3 DNA. D genes are given only for firm matches. Clone size is not always given. Where it is, it says once, few, many or a class for expanded clones.

TRBD2,TRBV27,TRBJ2-5,-,CASKRLAGEETQYF,TGTGCCAGCAAACGACTAGCGGGAGAAGAGACCCAGTACTTC
-,TRBV6-5,TRBJ2-7,once,CASSRAGGSTYEQYF,TGTGCCAGCAGTCGAGCCGGGGGATCAACCTACGAGCAGTACTTC
TRBD1,TRBV5-4,TRBJ2-5,-,CASSPRQGETQYF,TGTGCCAGCAGCCCCAGACAGGGAGAGACCCAGTACTTC
TRBD2,TRBV2,TRBJ2-7,-,CASSEVWREGHEQYF,TGTGCCAGCAGTGAAGTCTGGCGGGAGGGACACGAGCAGTACTTC
TRBD2,TRBV7-2,TRBJ2-3,-,CASSGLAGKLTDTQYF,TGTGCCAGCAGCGGACTAGCGGGAAAACTCACAGATACGCAGTATTTT
TRBD1,TRBV12-5,TRBJ1-5,once,CASGLVRDRGLGNQPQHF,TGTGCTAGTGGTTTGGTACGAGACAGGGGGCTTGGCAATCAGCCCCAGCATTTT
-,TRBV5-1,TRBJ2-7,-,CASSSDSYEQYF,TGCGCCAGCAGCTCCGACAGCTACGAGCAGTACTTC
-,TRBV7-2,TRBJ1-3,-,CASSPGLAGNTIYF,TGTGCCAGCAGCCCAGGGTTGGCTGGAAACACCATATATTTT
TRBD1,TRBV7-8,TRBJ1-3,-,CASSLGRGTVSGNTIYF,TGTGCCAGCAGCTTAGGTCGAGGGACAGTATCTGGAAACACCATATATTTT
TRBD1,TRBV27,TRBJ1-4,-,CASSFRLGQVNEKLFF,TGTGCCAGCAGTTTTAGGCTGGGACAGGTTAATGAAAAACTGTTTTTT
-,TRBV6-5,TRBJ2-2,-,CASSFGTSAGELFF,TGTGCCAGCAGTTTCGGGACAAGTGCCGGGGAGCTGTTTTTT
TRBD2,TRBV5-6,TRBJ2-5,-,CASSPQTRTSWETQYF,TGTGCCAGCAGCCCCCAGACCCGGACTAGCTGGGAGACCCAGTACTTC
TRBD2,TRBV5-5,TRBJ2-5,-,CASSPGLAASYDTQYF,TGTGCCAGCAGCCCCGGACTAGCGGCATCCTATGATACCCAGTACTTC
-,TRBV7-2,TRBJ1-2,-,CASSLSSYGYTF,TGTGCCAGCAGCTTATCCAGCTATGGCTACACCTTC
-,TRBV3-1/TRBV3-2,TRBJ1-1,-,CASSPAGDGTEAFF,TGTGCCAGCAGCCCAGCCGGGGATGGCACTGAAGCTTTCTTT
TRBD1,TRBV6-5,TRBJ1-6,-,CASLTGGLNSPLHF,TGTGCCAGTCTGACAGGGGGGCTGAACTCACCCCTCCACTTT
-,TRBV14,TRBJ2-5,-,CASSQDRVTQYF,TGTGCCAGCAGCCAAGATCGTGTTACCCAGTACTTC
TRBD1,TRBV28,TRBJ2-7,-,CATETGGPHEQYF,TGTGCCACGGAGACAGGGGGGCCCCACGAGCAGTACTTC
TRBD1,TRBV10-3,TRBJ1-1,-,CAISDGSTGKNTEAFF,TGTGCCATCAGTGATGGTTCGACAGGGAAGAACACTGAAGCTTTCTTT
-,TRBV19,TRBJ2-2,few,CASSVGLPANTGELFF,TGTGCCAGTAGTGTCGGACTTCCTGCGAACACCGGGGAGCTGTTTTTT
-,TRBV28,TRBJ1-5,once,CASSRDWEPQHF,TGTGCCAGCAGTCGGGACTGGGAGCCCCAGCATTTT
-,TRBV2,TRBJ2-7,-,CASSASRDYEQYF,TGTGCCAGCAGTGCCTCCAGGGACTACGAGCAGTACTTC
-,TRBV19,TRBJ1-3,-,CASSTTSVPGNTIYF,TGTGCCAGTAGTACCACCAGCGTACCTGGAAACACCATATATTTT
TRBD1,TRBV7-9,TRBJ1-2,-,CASSDRWTGGDTSNYGYTF,TGTGCCAGCAGCGATCGTTGGACAGGGGGCGATACTTCTAACTATGGCTACACCTTC
TRBD2,TRBV11-2,TRBJ2-3,-,CASSLGRLAASTDTQYF,TGTGCCAGCAGCTTAGGGCGACTAGCGGCTAGCACAGATACGCAGTATTTT
-,TRBV11-1,TRBJ2-2,-,CASSLGRLEDTGELFF,TGTGCCAGCAGCTTGGGCCGGCTGGAGGACACCGGGGAGCTGTTTTTT
TRBD1,TRBV7-9,TRBJ1-5,few,CASSTTGQGRPQHF,TGTGCCAGCAGCACTACGGGACAGGGTCGGCCCCAGCATTTT
TRBD2,TRBV9,TRBJ2-2,-,CASSPHRVAGAAGELFF,TGTGCCAGCAGCCCCCACCGGGTAGCGGGAGCCGCCGGGGAGCTGTTTTTT
-,TRBV28,TRBJ1-6,-,CASSLIGRSGDSPLHF,TGTGCCAGCAGTTTAATTGGGAGGTCGGGTGATTCACCCCTCCACTTT
-,TRBV6-5,TRBJ1-5,-,CASSPSYSNQPQHF,TGTGCCAGCAGCCCGAGTTATAGCAATCAGCCCCAGCATTTT
TRBD1,TRBV6-6,TRBJ2-1,-,CASRRPGQGRNEQFF,TGTGCCAGCAGACGACCGGGACAGGGACGCAATGAGCAGTTCTTC
-,TRBV19,TRBJ1-5,-,CASSIGWHYSNQPQHF,TGTGCCAGTAGTATAGGGTGGCATTATAGCAATCAGCCCCAGCATTTT
-,TRBV6-5,TRBJ1-3,-,CASSRDSGNTIYF,TGTGCCAGCAGCAGGGATTCTGGAAACACCATATATTTT
TRBD1,TRBV9,TRBJ2-2,-,CASTTGTVNTGELFF,TGTGCCAGCACTACCGGGACAGTGAACACCGGGGAGCTGTTTTTT
-,TRBV11-1,TRBJ2-1,-,CASSLLASSYNEQFF,TGTGCCAGCAGCTTGCTAGCGAGCTCCTACAATGAGCAGTTCTTC
TRBD1,TRBV7-9,TRBJ1-5,few,CASSLGRTGGSNQPQHF,TGTGCCAGCAGCTTAGGACGGACAGGGGGAAGCAATCAGCCCCAGCATTTT
-,TRBV5-1,TRBJ2-1,once,CASSIATEPWNEQFF,TGCGCCAGCAGTATCGCGACAGAACCGTGGAATGAGCAGTTCTTC
TRBD1,TRBV6-6,TRBJ2-1,once,CASSYPQRTGANEQFF,TGTGCCAGCAGTTACCCCCAAAGGACAGGGGCCAATGAGCAGTTCTTC
-,TRBV19,TRBJ1-1,-,CASAPGKNTEAFF,TGTGCCAGTGCCCCCGGGAAGAACACTGAAGCTTTCTTT
TRBD1,TRBV6-1,TRBJ1-3,-,CASSEFGTGTRVSGNTIYF,TGTGCCAGCAGTGAATTTGGGACAGGTACCAGAGTCTCTGGAAACACCATATATTTT
TRBD2,TRBV18,TRBJ2-5,-,CASSPGTSGFQETQYF,TGTGCCAGCTCACCCGGGACTAGCGGATTCCAAGAGACCCAGTACTTC